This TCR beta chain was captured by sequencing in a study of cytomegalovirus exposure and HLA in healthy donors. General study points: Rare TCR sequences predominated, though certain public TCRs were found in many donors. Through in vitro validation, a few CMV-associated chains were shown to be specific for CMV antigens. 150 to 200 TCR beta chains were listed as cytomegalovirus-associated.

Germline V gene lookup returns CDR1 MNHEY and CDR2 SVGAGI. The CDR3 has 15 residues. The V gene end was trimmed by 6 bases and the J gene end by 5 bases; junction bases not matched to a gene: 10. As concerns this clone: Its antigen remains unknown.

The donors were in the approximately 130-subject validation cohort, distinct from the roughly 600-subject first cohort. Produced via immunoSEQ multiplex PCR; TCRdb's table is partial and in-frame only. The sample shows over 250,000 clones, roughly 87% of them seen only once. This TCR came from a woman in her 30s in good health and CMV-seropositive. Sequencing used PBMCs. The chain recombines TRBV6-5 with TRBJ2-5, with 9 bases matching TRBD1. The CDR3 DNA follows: TGTGCCAGCAGCGCCTGGGGACAGGGAAGGGAGACCCAGTACTTC. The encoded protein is CASSAWGQGRETQYF.